The 5 T cell receptor beta chains given below trace back to one sample, sequenced in a study of cytomegalovirus exposure and HLA in healthy donors. PCR used 60 Vbeta primers and 13 Jbeta primers. TCRdb keeps only in-frame clones here, not all; method: immunoSEQ multiplex PCR. The repertoire holds over 150,000 clones, with 65% to 85% as singletons. The specimen sequenced was PBMCs. The receptors derive from a woman between 25 and 40 years old in good health and CMV-seronegative.

This clone showed up just once. The genes are TRBV18 and TRBJ1-2; TRBD1 is a possible D gene (6 bases). This CDR3 region has 17 residues. CDR1 is KGHSH and CDR2 is LQKENI in the germline V gene. With 3 bases removed from V and 7 bases from J, the gap between germline ends came to 24 bases. In DNA form, the CDR3 reads TGTGCCAGCTCACCCGTGATGCAGGGGAGTAAGGACAGTGGCTACACCTTC. Translation: CASSPVMQGSKDSGYTF.

V gene TRBV19 combines with J gene TRBJ1-1; the D gene is possibly TRBD1 (6 bases). CDR3 length: 14 amino acids. V was cut by 5 bases and J by 1 base, with 11 bases left in between. Germline V CDR1 and CDR2: LNHDA, SQIVND (reference sequence). In nucleotides, the CDR3 is TGTGCCAGTAGTTTGGGACACCCGAACACTGAAGCTTTCTTT. Residues: CASSLGHPNTEAFF.

This chain uses TRBV7-9 with TRBJ2-6; 7 bases map to TRBD2. The J segment lost 1 base and the V segment lost 1 base, leaving 1 base of the junction unmatched. Germline CDR1 reads SEHNR; CDR2 reads FQNEAQ (reference sequence). The CDR3 length is 16 residues. DNA of the CDR3: TGTGCCAGCAGCTTAGGGGGGGGGTCTGGGGCCAACGTCCTGACTTTC. This translates into CASSLGGGSGANVLTF.

This clone was observed once. The chain combines TRBV5-6 with TRBJ1-2; perhaps TRBD1 as D (5 bases). From germline, CDR1 is SGHDT and CDR2 YYEEEE. This CDR3 spans 15 amino acids. V was pared by 2 bases and J by 8 bases, with 19 bases between. The CDR3 spells CASSLRMTETVGYTF. The CDR3 nucleotides read TGTGCCAGCAGCTTACGTATGACAGAGACAGTCGGCTACACCTTC.

The rearrangement links TRBV6-5 to TRBJ2-2; D is possibly TRBD1 (6 bases). Germline CDR1 is MNHEY and CDR2 is SVGAGI. V was cut by 6 bases and J by 5 bases, with 13 bases left in between. CDR3 length: 14 amino acids. CDR3 protein: CASRYNTGTGELFF. Written as DNA, the CDR3 is TGTGCCAGCAGATATAATACAGGGACCGGGGAGCTGTTTTTT.